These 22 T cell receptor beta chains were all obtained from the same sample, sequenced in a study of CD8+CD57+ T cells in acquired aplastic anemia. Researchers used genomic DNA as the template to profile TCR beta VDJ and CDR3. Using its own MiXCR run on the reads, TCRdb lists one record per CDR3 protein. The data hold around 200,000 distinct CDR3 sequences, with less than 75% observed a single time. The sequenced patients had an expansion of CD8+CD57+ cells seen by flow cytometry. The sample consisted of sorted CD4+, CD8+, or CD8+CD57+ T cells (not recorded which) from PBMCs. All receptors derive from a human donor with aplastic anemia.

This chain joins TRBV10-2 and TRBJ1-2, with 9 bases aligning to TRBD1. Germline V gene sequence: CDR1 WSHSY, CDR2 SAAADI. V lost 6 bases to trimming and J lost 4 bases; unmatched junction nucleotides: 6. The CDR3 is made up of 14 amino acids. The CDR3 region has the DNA TGCGCCAGCAGGGAACCGGGACAGGGCTATGGCTACACCTTC. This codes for CASREPGQGYGYTF.

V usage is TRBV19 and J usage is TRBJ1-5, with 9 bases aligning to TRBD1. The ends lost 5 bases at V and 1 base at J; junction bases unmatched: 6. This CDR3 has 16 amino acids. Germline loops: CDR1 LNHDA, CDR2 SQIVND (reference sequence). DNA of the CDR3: TGTGCCAGTAGTGCTAGACAGGGGGTGAGCAATCAGCCCCAGCATTTT. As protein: CASSARQGVSNQPQHF.

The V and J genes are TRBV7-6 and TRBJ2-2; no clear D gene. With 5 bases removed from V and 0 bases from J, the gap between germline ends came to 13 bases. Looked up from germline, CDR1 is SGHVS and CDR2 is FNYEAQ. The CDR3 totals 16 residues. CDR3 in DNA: TGTGCCAGCAGCCCCGGCCGGGTTACGAACACCGGGGAGCTGTTTTTT. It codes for CASSPGRVTNTGELFF.

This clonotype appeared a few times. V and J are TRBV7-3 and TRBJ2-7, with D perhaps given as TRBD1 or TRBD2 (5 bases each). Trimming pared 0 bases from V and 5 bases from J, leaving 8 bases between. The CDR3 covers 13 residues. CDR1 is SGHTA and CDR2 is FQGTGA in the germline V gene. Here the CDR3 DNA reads TGTGCCAGCAGCTTAACCCGGGACGACGAGCAGTACTTC. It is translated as CASSLTRDDEQYF.

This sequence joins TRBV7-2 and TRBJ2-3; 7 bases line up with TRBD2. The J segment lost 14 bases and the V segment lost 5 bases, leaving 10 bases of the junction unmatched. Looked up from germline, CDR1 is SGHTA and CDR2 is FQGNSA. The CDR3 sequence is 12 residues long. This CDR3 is CASSPMGRAVYF. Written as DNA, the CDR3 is TGTGCCAGCAGCCCAATGGGGAGGGCGGTGTATTTT.

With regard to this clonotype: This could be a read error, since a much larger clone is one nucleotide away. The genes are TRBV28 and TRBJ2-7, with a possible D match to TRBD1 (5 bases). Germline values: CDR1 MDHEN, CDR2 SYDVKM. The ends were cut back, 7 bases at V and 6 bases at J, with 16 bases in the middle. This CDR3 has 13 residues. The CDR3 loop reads CASMESGQTEQYF. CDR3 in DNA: TGTGCCAGCATGGAGTCAGGGCAGACCGAGCAGTACTTC.

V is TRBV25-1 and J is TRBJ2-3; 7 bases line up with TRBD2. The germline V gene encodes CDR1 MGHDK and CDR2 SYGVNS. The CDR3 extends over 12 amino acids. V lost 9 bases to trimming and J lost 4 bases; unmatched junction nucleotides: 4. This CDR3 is CARPAGADTQYF. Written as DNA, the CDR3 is TGTGCCAGACCCGCGGGGGCAGATACGCAGTATTTT.

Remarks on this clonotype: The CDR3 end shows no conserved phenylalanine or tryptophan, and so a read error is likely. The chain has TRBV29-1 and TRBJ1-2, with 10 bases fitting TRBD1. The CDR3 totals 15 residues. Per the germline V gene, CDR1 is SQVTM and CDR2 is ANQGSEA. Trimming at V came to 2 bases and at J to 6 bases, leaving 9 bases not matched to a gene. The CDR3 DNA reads TGCAGCGTTGAAAAGGGACAGGGGATTGGCAATGGCTACACCTCC. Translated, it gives CSVEKGQGIGNGYTS.

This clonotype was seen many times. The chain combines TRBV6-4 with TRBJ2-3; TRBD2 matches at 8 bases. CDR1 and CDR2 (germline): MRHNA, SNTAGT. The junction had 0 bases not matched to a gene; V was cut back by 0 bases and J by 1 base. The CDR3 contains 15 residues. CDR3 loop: CASSDSSGGTDTQYF. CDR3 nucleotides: TGTGCCAGCAGTGACTCTAGCGGGGGCACAGATACGCAGTATTTT.

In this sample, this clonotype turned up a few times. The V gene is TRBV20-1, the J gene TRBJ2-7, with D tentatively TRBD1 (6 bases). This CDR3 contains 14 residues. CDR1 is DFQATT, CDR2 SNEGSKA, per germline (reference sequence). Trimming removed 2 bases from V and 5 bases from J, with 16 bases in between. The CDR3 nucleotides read TGCAGTGCTAGACGCGTGGGGGCTGTCAACGAGCAGTACTTC. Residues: CSARRVGAVNEQYF.

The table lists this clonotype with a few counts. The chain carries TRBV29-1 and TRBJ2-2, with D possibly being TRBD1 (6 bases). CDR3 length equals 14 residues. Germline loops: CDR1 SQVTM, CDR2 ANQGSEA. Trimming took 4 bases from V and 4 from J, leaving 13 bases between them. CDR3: CSVGQGTSTGELFF. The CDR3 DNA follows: TGCAGCGTTGGGCAGGGGACGAGCACCGGGGAGCTGTTTTTT.

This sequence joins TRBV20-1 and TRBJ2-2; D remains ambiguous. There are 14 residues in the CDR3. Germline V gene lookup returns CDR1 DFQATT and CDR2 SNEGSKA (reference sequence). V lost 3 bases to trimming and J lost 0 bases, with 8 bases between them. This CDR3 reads CSARAGTNTGELFF. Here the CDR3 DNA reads TGCAGTGCTAGGGCTGGGACGAACACCGGGGAGCTGTTTTTT.

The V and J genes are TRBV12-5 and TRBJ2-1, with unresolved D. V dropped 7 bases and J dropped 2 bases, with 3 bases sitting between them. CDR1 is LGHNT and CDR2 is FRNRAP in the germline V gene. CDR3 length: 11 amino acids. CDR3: CASAPYNEQFF. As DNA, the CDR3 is TGTGCTAGTGCCCCCTACAATGAGCAGTTCTTC.

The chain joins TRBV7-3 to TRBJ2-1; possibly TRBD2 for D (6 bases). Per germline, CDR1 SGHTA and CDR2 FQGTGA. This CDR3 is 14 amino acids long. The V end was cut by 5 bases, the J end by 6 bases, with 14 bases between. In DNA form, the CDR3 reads TGTGCCAGCAGCCGCGCGGAGGGTGGCAATGAGCAGTTCTTC. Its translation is CASSRAEGGNEQFF.

CDR3 DNA: TGTGCCAGCAGCCCCACTAGCGGGGGGGCCATGAGCGAGCAGTACTTC. Translation gives CASSPTSGGAMSEQYF. This chain links TRBV5-4 with TRBJ2-7; 13 nucleotides match TRBD2. The CDR3 totals 16 residues. CDR1 is SGHNT, CDR2 YYREEE, per germline (reference sequence). The V and J ends lost 4 bases and 6 bases, in that order; junction bases with no gene match: 10.

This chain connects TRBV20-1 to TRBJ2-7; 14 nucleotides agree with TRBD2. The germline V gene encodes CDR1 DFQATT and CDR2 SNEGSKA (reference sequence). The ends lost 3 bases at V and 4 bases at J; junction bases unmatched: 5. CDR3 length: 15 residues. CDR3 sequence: CSARGLAGVPYEQYF. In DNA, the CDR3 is TGCAGTGCTAGGGGACTAGCGGGAGTTCCTTACGAGCAGTACTTC.

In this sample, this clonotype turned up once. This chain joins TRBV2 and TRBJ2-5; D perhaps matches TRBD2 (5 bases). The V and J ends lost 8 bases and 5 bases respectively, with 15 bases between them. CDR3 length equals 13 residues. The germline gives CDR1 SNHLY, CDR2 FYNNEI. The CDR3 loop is CASQWASGETQYF. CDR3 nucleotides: TGTGCCAGCCAATGGGCGTCGGGGGAGACCCAGTACTTC.

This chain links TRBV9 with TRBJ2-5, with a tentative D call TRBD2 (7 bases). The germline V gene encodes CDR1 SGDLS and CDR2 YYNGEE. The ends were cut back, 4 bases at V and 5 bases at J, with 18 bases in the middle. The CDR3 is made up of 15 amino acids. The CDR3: CASSPEWGGYETQYF. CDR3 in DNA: TGTGCCAGCAGCCCCGAGTGGGGGGGCTATGAGACCCAGTACTTC.

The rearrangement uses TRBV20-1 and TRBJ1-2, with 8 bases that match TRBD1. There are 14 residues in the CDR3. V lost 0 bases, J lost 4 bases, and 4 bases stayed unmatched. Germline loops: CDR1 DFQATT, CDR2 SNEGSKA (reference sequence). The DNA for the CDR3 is TGCAGTGCTAGAGATCTGGACAGGGCCTATGGCTACACCTTC. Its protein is CSARDLDRAYGYTF.

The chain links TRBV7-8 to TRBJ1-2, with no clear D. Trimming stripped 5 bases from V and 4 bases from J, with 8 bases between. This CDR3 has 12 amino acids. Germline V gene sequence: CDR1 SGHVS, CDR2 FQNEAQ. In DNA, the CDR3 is TGTGCCAGCAGCAACAATCTCTATGGCTACACCTTC. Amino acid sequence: CASSNNLYGYTF.

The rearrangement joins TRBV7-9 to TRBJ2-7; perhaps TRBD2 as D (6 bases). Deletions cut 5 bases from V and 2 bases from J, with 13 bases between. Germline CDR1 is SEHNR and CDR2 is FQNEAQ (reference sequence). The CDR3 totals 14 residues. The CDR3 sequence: CASSRGGNPYEQYF. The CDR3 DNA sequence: TGTGCCAGCAGCCGGGGCGGGAATCCCTACGAGCAGTACTTC.

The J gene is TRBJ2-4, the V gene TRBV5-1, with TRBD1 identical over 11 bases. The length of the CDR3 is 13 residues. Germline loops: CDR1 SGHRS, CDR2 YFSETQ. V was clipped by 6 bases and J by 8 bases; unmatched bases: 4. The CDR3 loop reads CASTPGQGDIQYF. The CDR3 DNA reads TGCGCCAGCACTCCGGGACAGGGGGACATTCAGTACTTC.